This T cell receptor beta chain was obtained from a study of blood T cells in healthy people across ages. CDR1 is LNHNV and CDR2 is YYDKDF in the germline V gene (reference sequence). The CDR3 extends over 12 amino acids. The germline V and J ends were trimmed by 9 bases and 6 bases, with 14 bases remaining between them. For the second PCR, which ran for roughly 6 to 12 cycles, a sample-barcoded 5' primer and a J-beta primer mix were used. TCRdb passed the 5' RACE reads through MiXCR, listing each CDR3 protein once. The profile shows about 700,000 distinct CDR3 sequences, roughly 32% of them singletons.

The source material was blood. The chain uses TRBV15 and TRBJ1-2; the D is unclear. The sequence was collected from a woman of 80 years or more in good health. The CDR3 sequence: CATTNVGHGYTF. The CDR3 region has the DNA TGTGCCACAACAAACGTGGGTCATGGCTACACCTTC.